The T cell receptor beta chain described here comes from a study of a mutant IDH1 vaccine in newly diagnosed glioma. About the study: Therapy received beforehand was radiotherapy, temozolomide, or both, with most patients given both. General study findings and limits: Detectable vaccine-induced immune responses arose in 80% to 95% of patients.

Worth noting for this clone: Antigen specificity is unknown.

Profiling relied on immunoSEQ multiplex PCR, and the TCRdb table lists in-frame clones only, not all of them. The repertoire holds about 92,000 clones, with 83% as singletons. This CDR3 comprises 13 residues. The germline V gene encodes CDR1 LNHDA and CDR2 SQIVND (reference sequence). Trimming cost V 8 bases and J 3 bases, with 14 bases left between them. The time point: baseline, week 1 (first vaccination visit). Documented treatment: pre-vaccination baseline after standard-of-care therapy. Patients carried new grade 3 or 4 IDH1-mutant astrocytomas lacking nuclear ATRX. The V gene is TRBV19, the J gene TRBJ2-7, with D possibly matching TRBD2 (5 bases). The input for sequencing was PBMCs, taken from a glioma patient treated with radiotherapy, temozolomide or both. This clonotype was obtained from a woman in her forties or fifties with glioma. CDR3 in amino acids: CASSIGLIYEQYF. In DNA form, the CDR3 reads TGTGCCAGTTCCATCGGACTGATCTACGAGCAGTACTTC.